This T cell receptor (beta chain) was observed in a study of low-dose radiotherapy and immunotherapy resistance in tumors. Study as a whole: Participants in Cohort 1 were administered 0.5 Gy per fraction at 2-week intervals, to a cumulative dose of 6.5 Gy. Cohort 2 received 1 Gy per fraction every two weeks, totaling 13 Gy over 26 weeks.

This clonotype appeared many times. TCRs underwent 20 PCR cycles of amplification with a constant-region primer and V-primer adapter. Using its own MiXCR run on the reads, TCRdb lists one record per CDR3 protein. The sample shows 40,000 to 65,000 distinct CDR3 sequences, around a third of them seen only once. The time point: after trial treatment. Treatment meaning: LDRT plus nivolumab, ipilimumab, low-dose cyclophosphamide and aspirin (RACIN trial). Low-dose radiotherapy and low-dose cyclophosphamide, together with aspirin, ipilimumab and nivolumab, were given to donors. Trimming cost V 10 bases and J 3 bases, with 16 bases left between them. The CDR3 sequence is 15 residues long. Germline V gene data show CDR1 as MNHNY and CDR2 as SVGAGI (reference sequence).

Source: PBMCs, taken after low-dose radiotherapy plus immunotherapy. The TCR comes from a male donor with rectosigmoid adenocarcinoma. The chain recombines TRBV6-6 with TRBJ2-6; D might be TRBD2 (6 bases). DNA of the CDR3: TGTGCCACCCGCCCGGGGACTGATGGGGCCAACGTCCTGACTTTC. It specifies CATRPGTDGANVLTF.